Below, one T cell receptor (beta chain) is given with its context. Its antigen target is currently unknown. Per-base quality was not reported, and no clone a single base away is much larger than it. The data are from a study of vaccination and CD4 T cells after COVID-19 (dated by TCRdb to the early 2020s). Describing the broader study: Convalescent patients had a positive SARS-CoV-2 result on nasal swab PCR, and of these patients, several had mild disease and one had severe disease. Culture stimuli were overlapping spike peptide pools from SARS-CoV-2 and from the common cold coronaviruses HCoV-NL63, HCoV-OC43 and HCoV-229E. The convalescent cohort included six males and four females, with two Hispanic individuals, seven Caucasians, two Asians and one multiracial person. In control cultures, a CEFX viral epitope pool was used as positive control, an HIV-1 Nef peptide pool was used as negative control, or no peptide was added. In ten to eleven COVID-19 convalescent patients and a handful of infection-naive healthy vaccine recipients, researchers compared the spike-specific CD4+ TCR repertoire from before mRNA vaccination with the repertoire from after. Post-COVID blood samples were collected from convalescent patients a median of around 100 days after diagnosis, with a range of about 35 to 180 days. Two doses of either the Pfizer-BioNTech BNT162b2 vaccine (n=8) or the Moderna mRNA-1273 vaccine (n=2) were administered to participants. Post-vaccine blood samples were taken a median of roughly 75 days after the second vaccine dose, with a range of about 13 to 241 days.

The intended sense of this specimen's treatment or condition label: roughly 10-day PBMC culture with coronavirus spike peptide pools or control peptides (ViraFEST assay). The study used the ViraFEST assay, which expanded antigen-specific T cells with peptide pools and then identified expanded clonotypes by TCR sequencing. The positive SARS-CoV-2 PCR tests of the convalescent patients were dated from March to December 2020, before the Alpha, Beta and Delta variants emerged in the United States. More than 1.5 million PBMCs per well were cultured in IMDM with roughly 4.8% human AB serum and approximately 10 IU/ml IL-2, plus 10 ug/ml peptide pools. On days 3 and 7, half of the culture medium was replaced with fresh IL-2-containing medium. Once the cells had been in culture for 9 to 10 days, the EasySep CD4+ T cell isolation kit was used to isolate CD4+ T cells by negative selection. Ficoll-Paque Plus gradient centrifugation was used to isolate PBMCs from whole blood, and the isolated PBMCs were then either used fresh or cryopreserved at -140C. In general, triplicate wells were set up for every culture condition.

Study-wide conclusions, independent of this receptor: The median number of SARS-CoV-2-reactive clonotypes rose from about 19 after infection to some 40 after vaccination, but the change was not significant. Relatively few convalescent patients were included in the study, and early timepoints after natural infection were not analyzed. Nearly all vaccine-specific clones in convalescent patients (304 of 307) were mono-reactive for SARS-CoV-2 spike rather than cross-reactive with common cold coronaviruses. Among the post-vaccine SARS-CoV-2-reactive clones in convalescent patients, a median approximately 90% showed up only after vaccination, which suggests vaccine-specific priming.

Libraries were constructed by PCR. DNA from cultured CD4+ T cells underwent TCR sequencing with the Oncomine TCR Beta short-read assay at the Johns Hopkins FTIC core. The QIAamp micro DNA kit was used to extract genomic DNA from the cultured CD4+ T cells. The Oncomine TCR Beta libraries from cultured CD4+ T cells were pooled using unique dual indexes and then sequenced on an Illumina iSeq 100. Regarding the original processing steps: Non-productive sequences were filtered out, and CDR3s that did not start with C, did not end with F or W, or were shorter than 7 amino acids were discarded. Antigen-specific clonotypes were identified with the MANAFEST web application by comparing peptide-stimulated wells with reference and other culture wells. For a clone to be called positive, the clone needed an FDR below 0.05, an odds ratio above 5, and a productive frequency above 0.1% in at least two of three replicate wells. A clonotype was classed as cross-reactive if the clonotype showed significant expansion both in SARS-CoV-2 spike wells and in at least one common cold coronavirus spike condition. Similarity between CDR3 sequences was evaluated in R version 3.6.1 using Levenshtein distances (stringdist) and unrooted phylogenetic trees (ape). TCRdb reworked the public reads: Q25 trimming with fastp, MiXCR clone assembly, productive beta chains retained. When rows share a CDR3 protein, they turn into one entry using the most common DNA and genes. None of the V and J calls come from the authors' own analysis; TCRdb made them. This sample lists over 10,000 distinct CDR3 sequences; roughly three fifths were detected once. Approximately 24% of the sample is taken by the ten largest.

Taken from cysteine to phenylalanine, the CDR3 has 14 residues. Just the 42-base CDR3 DNA is kept, in frame starting at base 1. CDR1 is given as LNHDA and CDR2 as SQIVND, both from the germline V gene (reference sequence). V sheds 9 bases and J sheds 5 bases, leaving 17 bases between their ends. The clonotype was recovered from a human donor who had recovered from COVID-19. The rearrangement combines TRBV19 with TRBJ1-5; TRBD1 could be the D gene, as 5 bases match. Specimen: CD4+ T cells from blood, cultured in vitro. The DNA is as follows: TGTGCCAGCACAGTACTCTGGGGGGATCAGCCCCAGCATTTT. The encoded protein is CASTVLWGDQPQHF.